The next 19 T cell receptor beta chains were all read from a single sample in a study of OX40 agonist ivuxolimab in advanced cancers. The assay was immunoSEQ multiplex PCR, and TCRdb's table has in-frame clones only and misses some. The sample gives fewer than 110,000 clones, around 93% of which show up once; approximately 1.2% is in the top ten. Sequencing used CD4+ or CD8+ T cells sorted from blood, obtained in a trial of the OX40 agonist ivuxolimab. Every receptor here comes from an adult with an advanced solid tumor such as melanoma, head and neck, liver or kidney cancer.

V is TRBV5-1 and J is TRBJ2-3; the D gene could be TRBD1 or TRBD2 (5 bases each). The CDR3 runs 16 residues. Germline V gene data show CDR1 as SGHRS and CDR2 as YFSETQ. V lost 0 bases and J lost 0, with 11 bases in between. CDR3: CASSLDRGPSTDTQYF. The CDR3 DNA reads TGCGCCAGCAGCTTGGATAGGGGACCGAGCACAGATACGCAGTATTTT.

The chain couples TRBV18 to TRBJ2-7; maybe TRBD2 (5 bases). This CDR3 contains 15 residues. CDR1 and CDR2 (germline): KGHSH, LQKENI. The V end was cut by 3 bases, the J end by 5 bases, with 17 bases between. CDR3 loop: CASSPGISRPHEQYF. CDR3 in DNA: TGTGCCAGCTCACCCGGGATCTCCCGCCCCCACGAGCAGTACTTC.

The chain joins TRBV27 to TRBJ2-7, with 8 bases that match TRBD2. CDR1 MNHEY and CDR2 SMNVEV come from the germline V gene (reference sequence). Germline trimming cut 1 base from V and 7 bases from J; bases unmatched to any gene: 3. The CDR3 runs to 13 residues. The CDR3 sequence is CASSLFPSGEQYF. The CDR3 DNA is TGTGCCAGCAGTTTATTTCCTAGCGGGGAGCAGTACTTC.

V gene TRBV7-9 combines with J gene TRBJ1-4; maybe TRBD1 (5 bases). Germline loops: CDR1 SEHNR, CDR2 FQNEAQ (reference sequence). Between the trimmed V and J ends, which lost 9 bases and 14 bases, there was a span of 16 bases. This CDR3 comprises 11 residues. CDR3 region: CASLDGGALFF. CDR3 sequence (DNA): TGTGCCAGTTTAGACGGGGGAGCTCTGTTTTTT.

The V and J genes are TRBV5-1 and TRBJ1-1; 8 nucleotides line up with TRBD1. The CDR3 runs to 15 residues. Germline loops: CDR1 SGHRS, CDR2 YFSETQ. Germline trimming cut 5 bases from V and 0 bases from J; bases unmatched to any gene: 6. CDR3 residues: CASRVQGAMNTEAFF. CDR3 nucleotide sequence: TGCGCCAGCAGGGTGCAGGGGGCTATGAACACTGAAGCTTTCTTT.

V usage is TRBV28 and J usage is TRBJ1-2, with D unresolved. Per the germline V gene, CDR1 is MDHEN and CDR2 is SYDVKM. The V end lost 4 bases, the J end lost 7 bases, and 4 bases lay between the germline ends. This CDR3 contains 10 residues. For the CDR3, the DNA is TGTGCCAGCAGTTCGAGTGGCTACACCTTC. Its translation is CASSSSGYTF.

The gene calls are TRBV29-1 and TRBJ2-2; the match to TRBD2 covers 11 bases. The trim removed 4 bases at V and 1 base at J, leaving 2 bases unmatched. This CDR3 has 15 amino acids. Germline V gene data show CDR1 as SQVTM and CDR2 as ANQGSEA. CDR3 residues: CSVGGTSGNTGELFF. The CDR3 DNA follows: TGCAGCGTTGGGGGGACTAGCGGGAACACCGGGGAGCTGTTTTTT.

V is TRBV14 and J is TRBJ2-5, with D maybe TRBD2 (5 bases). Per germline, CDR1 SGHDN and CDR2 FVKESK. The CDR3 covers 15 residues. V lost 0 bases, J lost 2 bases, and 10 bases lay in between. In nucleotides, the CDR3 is TGTGCCAGCAGCCAAGATAGAGGGCGGCAAGAGACCCAGTACTTC. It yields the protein CASSQDRGRQETQYF.

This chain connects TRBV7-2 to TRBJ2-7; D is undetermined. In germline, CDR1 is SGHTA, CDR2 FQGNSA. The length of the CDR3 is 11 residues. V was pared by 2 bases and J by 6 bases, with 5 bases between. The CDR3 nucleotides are TGTGCCAGCAGCTTAAGGGTCGAGCAGTACTTC. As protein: CASSLRVEQYF.

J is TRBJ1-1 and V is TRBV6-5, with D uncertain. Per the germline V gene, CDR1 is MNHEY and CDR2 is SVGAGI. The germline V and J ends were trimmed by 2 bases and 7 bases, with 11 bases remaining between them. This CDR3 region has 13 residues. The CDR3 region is CASSYDGLGEAFF. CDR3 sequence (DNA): TGTGCCAGCAGTTACGATGGGTTGGGTGAAGCTTTCTTT.

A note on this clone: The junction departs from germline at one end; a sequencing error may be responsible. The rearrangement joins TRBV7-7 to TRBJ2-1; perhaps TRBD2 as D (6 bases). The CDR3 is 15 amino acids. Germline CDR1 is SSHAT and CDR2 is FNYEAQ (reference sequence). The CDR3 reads CASSLTRELNNEQFF. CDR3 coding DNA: TGTGCTAGCAGCTTAACTCGGGAGTTAAACAATGAGCAGTTCTTC.

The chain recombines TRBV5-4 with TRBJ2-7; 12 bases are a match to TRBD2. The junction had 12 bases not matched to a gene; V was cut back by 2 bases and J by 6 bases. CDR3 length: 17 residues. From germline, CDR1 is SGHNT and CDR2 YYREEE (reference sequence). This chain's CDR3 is CASSLGGLTSGRSEQYF. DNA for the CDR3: TGTGCCAGCAGCTTAGGAGGGTTAACTAGCGGGAGGAGCGAGCAGTACTTC.

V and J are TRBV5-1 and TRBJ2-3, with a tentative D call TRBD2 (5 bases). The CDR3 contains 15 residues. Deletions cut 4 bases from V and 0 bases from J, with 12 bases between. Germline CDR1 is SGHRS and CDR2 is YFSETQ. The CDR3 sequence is CASSLNSASTDTQYF. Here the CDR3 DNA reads TGCGCCAGCAGCCTCAATAGCGCGAGCACAGATACGCAGTATTTT.

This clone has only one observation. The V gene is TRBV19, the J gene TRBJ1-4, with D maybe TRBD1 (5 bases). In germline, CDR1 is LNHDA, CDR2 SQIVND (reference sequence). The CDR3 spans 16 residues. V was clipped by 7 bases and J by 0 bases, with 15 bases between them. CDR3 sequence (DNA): TGTGCCAGTACCCCCCGACAGTCATCAACTAATGAAAAACTGTTTTTT. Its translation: CASTPRQSSTNEKLFF.

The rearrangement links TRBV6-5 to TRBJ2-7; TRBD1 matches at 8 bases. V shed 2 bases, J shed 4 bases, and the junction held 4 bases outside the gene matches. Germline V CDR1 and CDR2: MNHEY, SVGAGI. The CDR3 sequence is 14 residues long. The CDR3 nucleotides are TGTGCCAGCAGTTACCGGACAGGGTGGTACGAGCAGTACTTC. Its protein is CASSYRTGWYEQYF.

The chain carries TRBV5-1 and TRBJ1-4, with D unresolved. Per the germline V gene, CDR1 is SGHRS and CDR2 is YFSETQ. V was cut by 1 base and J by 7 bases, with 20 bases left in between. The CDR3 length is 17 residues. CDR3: CASSLNHGRVGGEKLFF. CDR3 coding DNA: TGCGCCAGCAGCTTGAACCACGGAAGGGTCGGTGGTGAAAAACTGTTTTTT.

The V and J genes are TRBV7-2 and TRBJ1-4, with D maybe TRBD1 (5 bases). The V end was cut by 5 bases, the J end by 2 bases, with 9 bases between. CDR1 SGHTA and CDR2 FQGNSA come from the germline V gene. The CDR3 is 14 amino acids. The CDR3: CASSNRDTNEKLFF. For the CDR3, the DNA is TGTGCCAGCAGCAACCGGGACACTAATGAAAAACTGTTTTTT.

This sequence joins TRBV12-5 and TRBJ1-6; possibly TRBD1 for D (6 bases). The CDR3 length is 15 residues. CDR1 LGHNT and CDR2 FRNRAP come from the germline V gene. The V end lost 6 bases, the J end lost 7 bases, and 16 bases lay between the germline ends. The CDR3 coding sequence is TGTGCTAGTGGCCCCAGGGGATCGAGGAATTCACCCCTCCACTTT. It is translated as CASGPRGSRNSPLHF.

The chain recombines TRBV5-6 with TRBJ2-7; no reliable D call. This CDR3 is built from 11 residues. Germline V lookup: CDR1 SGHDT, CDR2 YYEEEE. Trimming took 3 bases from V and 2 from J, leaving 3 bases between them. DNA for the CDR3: TGTGCCAGCAGCTACGCCTACGAGCAGTACTTC. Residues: CASSYAYEQYF.